This paragraph reports one T cell receptor (beta chain). Its specificity is unknown. TCR beta was sequenced from UMI-tagged 5' RACE libraries. From its re-call of the 5' RACE reads, TCRdb lists each CDR3 protein once, without DNA. The clone table shows over 8,000 distinct CDR3 sequences, with the ten largest holding less than 9.5%. The sample is drawn from a study of human CD8 memory T cell subsets. Study results and limitations: Both stem-like memory T cells and precursor exhausted T cells showed comparably high diversity, which set them apart from effector memory cells. The overlap between stem-like memory and precursor exhausted T cell repertoires was minimal. Going by Chao1 estimates, stem-like memory T cells seemed to be more diverse than precursor exhausted T cells.

The stem-like memory CD8+ T cells (TSTEM) had a CCR7+ PD-1- TIGIT- phenotype. The CDR3 is 14 amino acids. From germline, CDR1 is SGHKS and CDR2 YYEKEE (reference sequence). The receptor was derived from a human donor in good health. The V and J genes are TRBV5-5 and TRBJ2-3; TCRdb indicates TRBD2, and absent DNA this call remains unverified. The sequenced sample consisted of CD8+ stem-like memory T cells (TSCM and TCM) sorted from PBMCs. Noted subset: stem-like memory CD8 T cells (TSTEM), CCR7+ PD-1- TIGIT-. The CDR3 reads CASSIAGSTDTQYF.